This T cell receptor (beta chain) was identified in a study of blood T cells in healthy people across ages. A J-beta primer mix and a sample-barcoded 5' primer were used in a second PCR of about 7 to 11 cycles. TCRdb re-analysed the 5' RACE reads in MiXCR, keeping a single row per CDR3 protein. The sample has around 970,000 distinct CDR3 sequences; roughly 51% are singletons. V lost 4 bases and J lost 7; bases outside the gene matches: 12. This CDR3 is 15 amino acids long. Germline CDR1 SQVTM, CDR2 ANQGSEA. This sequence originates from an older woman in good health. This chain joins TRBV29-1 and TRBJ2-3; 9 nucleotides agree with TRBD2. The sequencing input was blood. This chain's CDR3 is CSVVRLAALENTQYF. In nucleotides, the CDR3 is TGCAGCGTTGTTAGACTAGCGGCCCTGGAGAATACGCAGTATTTT.